This T cell receptor beta chain was profiled in a study of identical twins. Addition of a universal primer site occurred through template switching, and cDNA carried unique molecular identifiers. One entry per CDR3 protein, called by TCRdb with MiXCR from the 5' RACE reads. There are fewer than 450,000 distinct CDR3 sequences in the sample; roughly 9% occur only once, and under 10% lies in the top ten. Study-wide findings and caveats: One should note that invariant MAIT and iNKT cells could partly confound zero-insertion analyses. Researchers reported excess low generation probability among twin-shared out-of-frame alpha sequences. Instead of following the same donors, the conclusions were based on cross-sectional statistical analysis.

This clonotype showed up many times. What it recognizes is unknown. The sample consisted of naive T cells sorted from blood. The sequence was obtained from a woman between 50 and 59 years old in good health.

DNA for the CDR3: TGTGCCAGCTCCCCCCATGAGGAGGCTGAAGCTTTCTTT. This translates into CASSPHEEAEAFF. The chain links TRBV18 to TRBJ1-1, with unresolved D. The CDR3 runs 13 residues. From germline, CDR1 is KGHSH and CDR2 LQKENI. The germline V and J ends were trimmed by 6 bases and 6 bases, with 14 bases remaining between them.